Listed here are 13 T cell receptor beta chains from one sample, sequenced in a study of radiation and T cells in renal cell carcinoma. Time point given: blood 4 weeks post-SBRT, at nephrectomy. Treatment meaning: 15 Gy SBRT to primary tumor, nephrectomy 4 weeks later. The data were produced by immunoSEQ multiplex PCR, yet TCRdb's version contains in-frame clones alone and is incomplete. The repertoire holds some 100,000 clones, with 75% to 85% as singletons. The specimen comprised blood, sampled from a patient whose treatment included radiotherapy and nephrectomy. The receptors shown here come from a man between 60 and 75 years old with renal cell carcinoma.

The chain employs TRBV28 and TRBJ1-2; D ambiguous. Germline assignment: CDR1 MDHEN and CDR2 SYDVKM. The CDR3 runs 13 residues. The V gene lost 2 bases and the J gene lost 3 bases, with 7 bases spanning the gap. The CDR3 loop is CASSLRRDYGYTF. The CDR3 DNA sequence: TGTGCCAGCAGTTTAAGGAGGGACTATGGCTACACCTTC.

The genes are TRBV27 and TRBJ1-3; TRBD1 might be the D (6 bases). In germline, CDR1 is MNHEY, CDR2 SMNVEV (reference sequence). The V gene lost 6 bases and the J gene lost 4 bases, with 16 bases spanning the gap. The CDR3 covers 15 residues. This chain's CDR3 is CASRENRATGNTIYF. CDR3 nucleotides: TGTGCCAGCAGGGAGAACAGGGCCACCGGAAACACCATATATTTT.

The chain couples TRBV5-8 to TRBJ1-4; D uncertain. The germline CDR1 and CDR2 sequences are SGHTS and YDEGEE. Trimming stripped 1 base from V and 6 bases from J, with 4 bases between. The CDR3 covers 12 residues. The CDR3 is CASSLTHEKLFF. In DNA, the CDR3 is TGTGCCAGCAGCTTGACTCATGAAAAACTGTTTTTT.

CDR3 protein: CASSLAEGGRAEAFF. The CDR3 DNA reads as TGTGCCAGCAGCTTAGCGGAGGGGGGCCGGGCTGAAGCTTTCTTT. The genes are TRBV11-1 and TRBJ1-1; D perhaps matches TRBD1 (6 bases). Germline V gene lookup returns CDR1 SGHAT and CDR2 FQDESV (reference sequence). Trimming shortened V by 0 bases and J by 6 bases, and 14 bases separated the two germline ends. This CDR3 is built from 15 residues.

V and J are TRBV28 and TRBJ2-2, with no clear D. Trimming removed 4 bases at V and 9 bases at J, with 9 bases between. The CDR3 contains 12 residues. Germline loops: CDR1 MDHEN, CDR2 SYDVKM. CDR3 bases: TGTGCCAGCAGTTCGGAATCTCGGGAGCTGTTTTTT. Protein product: CASSSESRELFF.

This clone showed up just a few times. The V call is TRBV10-3, the J call TRBJ1-5; D may be TRBD1 (6 bases). This CDR3 has 15 residues. V lost 4 bases to trimming and J lost 2 bases, with 12 bases between them. CDR1 and CDR2 from the germline V gene are ENHRY and SYGVKD. This CDR3 is CAISGGAGGNQPQHF. CDR3 bases: TGTGCCATCAGTGGAGGGGCAGGGGGCAATCAGCCCCAGCATTTT.

V is TRBV29-1 and J is TRBJ2-2; TRBD1 or TRBD2 may be the D gene (5 bases each). CDR1 is SQVTM, CDR2 ANQGSEA, per germline. Trimming removed 3 bases at V and 0 bases at J, with 8 bases between. CDR3 size: 14 residues. The DNA of the CDR3 is TGCAGCGTTGAGGGGGATACGAACACCGGGGAGCTGTTTTTT. This translates into CSVEGDTNTGELFF.

The rearrangement uses TRBV21-1 and TRBJ1-5; the table's D call TRBD1 went unverified against the DNA. TRBV21-1 is recorded as a pseudogene. This CDR3 is 15 amino acids long. Here the CDR3 DNA reads TGTGCCAGCAGCAGAAGTTGGCAGGGTGGTCAGCCCCAGCATTTT. Its protein product is CASSRSWQGGQPQHF.

The genes are TRBV20-1 and TRBJ1-1, with unresolved D. V was shortened by 6 bases and J by 6 bases, with 11 bases between the two germline ends. This CDR3 has 11 amino acids. Germline V CDR1 and CDR2: DFQATT, SNEGSKA (reference sequence). CDR3 in amino acids: CSAGDPSEAFF. The CDR3 bases are TGCAGTGCCGGAGACCCTTCTGAAGCTTTCTTT.

The chain's CDR3 is CASSLGGQGSDTQYF. CDR3 coding DNA: TGCGCCAGCAGCTTGGGGGGACAGGGGTCAGATACGCAGTATTTT. The chain carries TRBV5-1 and TRBJ2-3, with 10 bases aligning to TRBD1. Trimming took 0 bases from V and 4 from J; bases not matched to a gene: 2. The germline CDR1 and CDR2 sequences are SGHRS and YFSETQ. The CDR3 is 15 amino acids.

The rearrangement links TRBV10-3 to TRBJ2-1, with TRBD2 matching 11 bases. V shed 5 bases, J shed 0 bases, and the junction held 6 bases outside the gene matches. CDR3 length: 17 amino acids. CDR1 and CDR2 (germline): ENHRY, SYGVKD. The DNA of the CDR3 is TGTGCCATCAGTTACGCTAGCGGGAGGAGCTCCTACAATGAGCAGTTCTTC. Translation: CAISYASGRSSYNEQFF.

The chain couples TRBV5-1 to TRBJ2-1; 11 bases match TRBD2. Germline V gives CDR1 SGHRS, CDR2 YFSETQ. With 0 bases clipped from V and 6 bases from J, the junction kept 11 bases outside the gene matches. This CDR3 is 18 amino acids long. The CDR3 region is CASSLDASGRPTGNEQFF. The CDR3 region has the DNA TGCGCCAGCAGCTTGGACGCTAGCGGGAGGCCAACAGGCAATGAGCAGTTCTTC. Combining the CDR3 with reference TRBV5-1 and TRBJ2-1 gives the whole variable domain KAGVTQTPRYLIKTRGQQVTLSCSPISGHRSVSWYQQTPGQGLQFLFEYFSETQRNKGNFPGRFSGRQFSNSRSEMNVSTLELGDSALYLCASSLDASGRPTGNEQFFGPGTRLTVL.

The chain links TRBV10-3 to TRBJ1-4, with D perhaps TRBD1 (5 bases). V lost 6 bases, J lost 5 bases, and 10 bases lay in between. Germline CDR1 is ENHRY and CDR2 is SYGVKD. This CDR3 has 13 residues. CDR3: CAISRAANEKLFF. CDR3 bases: TGTGCCATCAGCAGGGCAGCGAATGAAAAACTGTTTTTT.